This T cell receptor (beta chain) was obtained from a study of blood T cells in healthy people across ages. It was with a sample-barcoded 5' primer and a J-beta primer mix that a second PCR of roughly 7 to 12 cycles was run. Each cDNA molecule carried a tag from a template-switch adaptor that contained 12 random nucleotides. One entry per CDR3 protein, called by TCRdb with MiXCR from the 5' RACE reads. Of roughly 720,000 distinct CDR3 sequences listed, around half were seen once; the top ten hold approximately 40%. Healthy Caucasian individuals from Russia aged about 6 to 95 served as donors. The authors drew roughly 9.8 milliliters of peripheral blood from each donor. The germline CDR1 and CDR2 sequences are SGHDN and FVKESK. The CDR3 has 12 residues. Trimming stripped 2 bases from V and 2 bases from J, with 4 bases between. This clonotype was counted a few times.

Input material: blood. V usage is TRBV14 and J usage is TRBJ2-7; D is unclear. This sequence was found in a man at least 80 years old in good health. The CDR3 bases are TGTGCCAGCAGCCAACTAGCCTACGAGCAGTACTTC. Its translation: CASSQLAYEQYF. Using reference TRBV14 and TRBJ2-7 for the parts outside the CDR3, the full variable domain is EAGVTQFPSHSVIEKGQTVTLRCDPISGHDNLYWYRRVMGKEIKFLLHFVKESKQDESGMPNNRFLAERTGGTYSTLKVQPAELEDSGVYFCASSQLAYEQYFGPGTRLTVT.